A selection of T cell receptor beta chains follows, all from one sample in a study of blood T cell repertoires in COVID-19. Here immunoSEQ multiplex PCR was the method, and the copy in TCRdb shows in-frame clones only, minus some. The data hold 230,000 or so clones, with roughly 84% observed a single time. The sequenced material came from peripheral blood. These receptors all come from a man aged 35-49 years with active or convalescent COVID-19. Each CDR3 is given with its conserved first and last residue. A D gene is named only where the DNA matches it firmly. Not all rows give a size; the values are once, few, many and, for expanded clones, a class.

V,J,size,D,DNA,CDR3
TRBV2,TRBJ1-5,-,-,TGTGCCAGCCAAAAAAGTGAGGGTCAGCCCCAGCATTTT,CASQKSEGQPQHF
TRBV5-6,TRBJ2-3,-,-,TGTGCCAGCAGTTTTGCGCTTGGGGCATATGATACGCAGTATTTT,CASSFALGAYDTQYF
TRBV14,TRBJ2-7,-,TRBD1,TGTGCCAGCAGCGGGACAGCCCGTGACAGCTCCTACGAGCAGTACTTC,CASSGTARDSSYEQYF
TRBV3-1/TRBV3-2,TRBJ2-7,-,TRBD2,TGTGCCAGCAGCCAAGGACTAGCGGGAGTCGAGCAGTACTTC,CASSQGLAGVEQYF
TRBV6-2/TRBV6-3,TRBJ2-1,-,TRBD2,TGTGCCAGCAGTTACCGGACTAGCGGGGGGGCCGAAGATGAGCAGTTCTTC,CASSYRTSGGAEDEQFF
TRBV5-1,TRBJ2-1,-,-,TGCGCCAGCAGCTTGGGGGACAAAAACAATGAGCAGTTCTTC,CASSLGDKNNEQFF
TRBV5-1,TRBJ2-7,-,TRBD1,TGCGCCAGCAGCTTAACAGGGGGCTCAGGGGTCGAGCAGTACTTC,CASSLTGGSGVEQYF
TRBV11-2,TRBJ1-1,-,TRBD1,TGTGCCAGCAGCCTAACCGGGACAGTAAATGCTGAAGCTTTCTTT,CASSLTGTVNAEAFF
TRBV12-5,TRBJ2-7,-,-,TGTGCTAGTGGTTTTAATATTAGGGCAGGGCCCCAGCCCTACGAGCAGTACTTC,CASGFNIRAGPQPYEQYF
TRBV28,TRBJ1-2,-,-,TGTGCCAGCAGTTCCTTAGGGGGGGTCAAAGGCTACACCTTC,CASSSLGGVKGYTF
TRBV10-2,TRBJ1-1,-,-,TGCGCCAGCAGTGAGCGCCGGAGTCTGCGAAACACTGAAGCTTTCTTT,CASSERRSLRNTEAFF
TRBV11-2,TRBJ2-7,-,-,TGTGCCAGCAGCCGCGACAGAGCCTACGAGCAGTACTTC,CASSRDRAYEQYF
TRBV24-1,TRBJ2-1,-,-,TGTGCCACCAGTGACCCGACGGGGAACAATGAGCAGTTCTTC,CATSDPTGNNEQFF
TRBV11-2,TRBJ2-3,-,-,TGTGCCAGCAGCTTAGCCAGGGGCCGCACAGATACGCAGTATTTT,CASSLARGRTDTQYF
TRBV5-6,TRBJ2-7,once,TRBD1,TGTGCCAGCAGCCCATCGGACAGGGTGAGCGAGCAGTACTTC,CASSPSDRVSEQYF
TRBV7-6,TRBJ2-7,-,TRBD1,TGTGCCAGCAGCTCATTCTACGGACAGGGGTACGAGCAGTACTTC,CASSSFYGQGYEQYF
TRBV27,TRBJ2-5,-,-,TGTGCCAGCAGGGACCTTACAGGGTCGAATTACTTC,CASRDLTGSNYF
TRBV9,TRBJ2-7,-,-,TGTGCCAGCAGCGCTGGACAGCTATACTACGAGCAGTACTTC,CASSAGQLYYEQYF
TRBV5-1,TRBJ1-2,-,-,TGCGCCAGCAGCTTGAGGATCGGGGGGCAGGGAGGCTATGGCTACACCTTC,CASSLRIGGQGGYGYTF
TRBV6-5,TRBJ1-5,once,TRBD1,TGTGCCAGCAGTTTCGGACAGGGCACCCGCCCGGGGCCCCAGCATTTT,CASSFGQGTRPGPQHF
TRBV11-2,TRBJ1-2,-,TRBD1,TGTGCCAGCAGCCCTTCGACAGGGCGAAGGGGCTACACCTTC,CASSPSTGRRGYTF
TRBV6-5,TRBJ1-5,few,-,TGTGCCTCTCTAAGATCTAAGGAGGATCAGCCCCAGCATTTT,CASLRSKEDQPQHF
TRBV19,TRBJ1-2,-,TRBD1,TGTGCCAGTAGTACCAGACAGGGCCTTGAACGGGGCTACACCTTC,CASSTRQGLERGYTF
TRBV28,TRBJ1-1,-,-,TGTGCCAGCAGTTTCCTCGACACTGAAGCTTTCTTT,CASSFLDTEAFF
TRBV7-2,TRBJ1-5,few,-,TGTGCCAGCAGCCCCGCGGGGGATGCCCAGCCCCAGCATTTT,CASSPAGDAQPQHF
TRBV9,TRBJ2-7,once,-,TGTGCCAGCAGCGTAGGGGAGCCGGGACTTGGGGACGAGCAGTACTTC,CASSVGEPGLGDEQYF
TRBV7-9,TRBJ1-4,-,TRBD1,TGTGCCAGCAGCTGGGGGGGGACAGGGATTCAAGGTGAAAAACTGTTTTTT,CASSWGGTGIQGEKLFF
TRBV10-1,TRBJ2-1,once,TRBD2,TGCGCCAGCAGTGAGTCGAAGGCTAGCGGGAGGAGAACCACCTACAATGAGCAGTTCTTC,CASSESKASGRRTTYNEQFF
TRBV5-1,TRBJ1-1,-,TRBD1,TGCGCCAGCAGCTCGGGACAGCTGGGGACTGAAGCTTTCTTT,CASSSGQLGTEAFF
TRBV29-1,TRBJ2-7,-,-,TGCAGCGTTTCCCAGGGGACATACGAGCAGTACTTC,CSVSQGTYEQYF
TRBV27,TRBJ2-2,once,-,TGTGCCAGCAGTTTATTTTTATCGGGTTTGACCGGGGAGCTGTTTTTT,CASSLFLSGLTGELFF